This T cell receptor beta chain emerged from a study of identifying expanded T cells in peripheral blood. Study-level findings and limits: Technical replicates showed approximately 1.2 changed clones; around two weeks about 16; four weeks 19.

Note on this clone: The target antigen is unknown.

Measured with immunoSEQ multiplex PCR; TCRdb has only the in-frame clones, and not every one. This table has under 150,000 clones, 84% appearing once. The sample was blood. This TCR was sampled from a person aged 18 to 75 in good health.

The chain's CDR3 is CATSNSLHNTEAFF. The DNA for the CDR3 is TGTGCCACCTCGAACAGTCTACATAACACTGAAGCTTTCTTT. This rearrangement joins TRBV7-9 to TRBJ1-1; D remains unclear. CDR1 SEHNR and CDR2 FQNEAQ come from the germline V gene (reference sequence). The CDR3 length is 14 residues. V lost 10 bases and J 2 bases, leaving 17 bases between the germline ends. The full variable domain, in which reference TRBV7-9 and TRBJ1-1 provide the parts outside the CDR3, is DTGVSQNPRHKITKRGQNVTFRCDPISEHNRLYWYRQTLGQGPEFLTYFQNEAQLEKSRLLSDRFSAERPKGSFSTLEIQRTEQGDSAMYLCATSNSLHNTEAFFGQGTRLTVV.